One sample yielded the 17 T cell receptor beta chains listed below, sequenced in a study of regulatory T cells in long-lasting Graves disease. Time point noted: newly diagnosed GD, antithyroid drugs for less than 3 months. Extracted RNA from PBMCs served as the source of the TCR library. Combining iRepertoire HTBI primers with Arm-PCR of CDR3 regions, the authors built TCR beta libraries. TCRdb fed the multiplex PCR reads into MiXCR, producing one record per CDR3 protein. The profile shows almost 450,000 distinct CDR3 sequences, roughly 15% of them singletons. This sample was also put to use in a study of T cells in Graves' hyperthyroidism and ophthalmopathy.

This specimen consisted of peripheral blood mononuclear cells (PBMCs), obtained at new diagnosis, from a patient treated with antithyroid drugs. The receptors shown here come from a woman in her 30s with Graves disease.

This clonotype was counted many times. The chain carries TRBV7-6 and TRBJ2-7, with D perhaps matching TRBD1 or TRBD2 (5 bases each). CDR3 length: 14 amino acids. V gave up 5 bases and J gave up 3 bases, with 14 bases separating them. Germline V gene data show CDR1 as SGHVS and CDR2 as FNYEAQ. The CDR3 sequence: CASSPEGHYYEQYF. In nucleotides, the CDR3 is TGTGCCAGCAGCCCCGAGGGGCACTACTACGAGCAGTACTTC.

This clonotype came up many times. CDR3 DNA sequence: TGCGCCAGCAGCCAGGAACAGGGGCAATCGAACTATGGCTACACCTTC. This translates into CASSQEQGQSNYGYTF. The V call is TRBV5-1, the J call TRBJ1-2; 7 bases align to TRBD1. This CDR3 region has 16 residues. Trimming took 4 bases from V and 2 from J; bases not matched to a gene: 11. Germline V CDR1 and CDR2: SGHRS, YFSETQ.

This clonotype was recorded many times. V gene TRBV27 combines with J gene TRBJ2-5, with D possibly being TRBD2 (5 bases). This CDR3 has 14 residues. The V end was cut by 3 bases, the J end by 4 bases, with 12 bases between. Germline V gene sequence: CDR1 MNHEY, CDR2 SMNVEV (reference sequence). The CDR3 DNA follows: TGTGCCAGCAGTTTGAGGAGCCGGGGAGAGACCCAGTACTTC. Residues: CASSLRSRGETQYF.

The chain has TRBV18 and TRBJ2-1, with 14 bases that match TRBD2. The CDR3 spans 15 residues. Germline V gene data show CDR1 as KGHSH and CDR2 as LQKENI. The trim removed 5 bases at V and 6 bases at J, leaving 3 bases unmatched. The CDR3 is CASSGGLAGANEQFF. The CDR3 DNA reads as TGTGCCAGCTCAGGGGGACTAGCGGGAGCCAATGAGCAGTTCTTC.

This clonotype was counted ten times or more. The gene calls are TRBV6-5 and TRBJ2-5; the D gene is possibly TRBD2 (6 bases). Germline V gives CDR1 MNHEY, CDR2 SVGAGI. V shed 0 bases and J shed 4 bases, with 12 bases lying between them. CDR3 length: 15 amino acids. The DNA for the CDR3 is TGTGCCAGCAGTTACTCGGAGGGGAGAGGAGAGACCCAGTACTTC. Its translation is CASSYSEGRGETQYF.

This clonotype was recorded a few times. The CDR3 sequence: CASSVGDRGPYEQYF. The DNA for the CDR3 is TGTGCCAGCAGCGTAGGAGACCGGGGCCCATACGAGCAGTACTTC. This chain connects TRBV9 to TRBJ2-7; tentatively, D is TRBD1 or TRBD2 (5 bases each). The CDR3 length is 15 residues. Trimming cost V 0 bases and J 4 bases, with 14 bases left between them. Germline lookup yields CDR1 SGDLS and CDR2 YYNGEE.

This clonotype was seen ten or more times. This chain joins TRBV27 and TRBJ2-5, with D perhaps being TRBD1 or TRBD2 (5 bases each). V gave up 2 bases and J gave up 4 bases, with 8 bases separating them. CDR3 length: 13 residues. The germline gives CDR1 MNHEY, CDR2 SMNVEV (reference sequence). The CDR3 DNA reads TGTGCCAGCAGTTTACGAGGGGTAGAGACCCAGTACTTC. It specifies CASSLRGVETQYF.

V is TRBV4-1 and J is TRBJ2-7; D call uncertain. With 0 bases removed from V and 0 bases from J, the gap between germline ends came to 12 bases. The germline CDR1 and CDR2 sequences are MGHRA and YSYEKL. The CDR3 is 16 amino acids. Here the CDR3 DNA reads TGCGCCAGCAGCCAAGAGGTCAGCCAAGCCTCCTACGAGCAGTACTTC. Translation: CASSQEVSQASYEQYF.

The sample holds a few counts of this clonotype. This sequence joins TRBV11-2 and TRBJ1-1, with D tentatively TRBD1 (5 bases). Trimming took 8 bases from V and 11 from J, leaving 24 bases between them. The germline V gene has CDR1 SGHAT and CDR2 FQNNGV. The CDR3 has 14 residues. The CDR3 protein is CASPRLDTHSGAFF. DNA of the CDR3: TGTGCCAGCCCAAGGCTGGACACCCATTCCGGGGCTTTCTTT.

J is TRBJ2-2 and V is TRBV15; 10 nucleotides align to TRBD2. The CDR3 consists of 18 residues. After removal of 1 base from V and 2 bases from J, the junction contained 7 bases not matched to a gene. CDR1 and CDR2 (germline): LNHNV, YYDKDF (reference sequence). CDR3 bases: TGTGCCACCAGCAGAGTCCGCAGCGGGAGGGCTAACACCGGGGAGCTGTTTTTT. Its translation: CATSRVRSGRANTGELFF.

A few counts support this clonotype. This rearrangement joins TRBV7-3 to TRBJ1-2, with 7 bases that match TRBD1. With 8 bases clipped from V and 5 bases from J, the junction kept 2 bases outside the gene matches. The CDR3 is 11 amino acids. Germline V gene data show CDR1 as SGHTA and CDR2 as FQGTGA. Written as DNA, the CDR3 is TGTGCCAGCCCCAGGGGGTATGGCTACACCTTC. Translating it yields CASPRGYGYTF.

In this sample, this clonotype turned up many times. One junction end disagrees with the germline gene, perhaps due to a read error. The chain joins TRBV12-3 or TRBV12-4 to TRBJ2-1, with a weak D call TRBD2 (5 bases). This CDR3 is 14 amino acids long. CDR3 DNA: TGTGCCAGCAGCTTAGTAGGTGGAGGCAATGAGCAGTTCTTC. As protein: CASSLVGGGNEQFF.

This clonotype was counted only a few times. The V call is TRBV10-3, the J call TRBJ2-5; TRBD2 aligns across 7 bases. This CDR3 has 16 residues. CDR1 and CDR2 from the germline V gene are ENHRY and SYGVKD. V shed 2 bases, J shed 4 bases, and the junction held 10 bases outside the gene matches. The CDR3 nucleotides read TGTGCCATCAGTGAGCCTTCTAATCCTAGCGGAGAGACCCAGTACTTC. It encodes CAISEPSNPSGETQYF.

J is TRBJ2-1 and V is TRBV6-2 or TRBV6-3, with TRBD2 matching over 12 bases. V dropped 0 bases and J dropped 7; count of bases not matched to a gene: 4. From germline, CDR1 is MNHEY and CDR2 SVGEGT. This CDR3 is built from 16 residues. DNA of the CDR3: TGTGCCAGCAGTTACTCCCCGGGACTAGCGGGTAATGAGCAGTTCTTC. It encodes CASSYSPGLAGNEQFF.

This chain connects TRBV7-8 to TRBJ1-5, with 7 bases fitting TRBD1. V was pared by 2 bases and J by 4 bases, with 5 bases of the junction left unmatched. The CDR3 has 15 residues. CDR1 is SGHVS, CDR2 FQNEAQ, per germline. In nucleotides, the CDR3 is TGTGCCAGCAGCTTATCCGACAGGGCAAATCAGCCCCAGCATTTT. As protein: CASSLSDRANQPQHF.

The V call is TRBV27, the J call TRBJ2-7; tentative D call: TRBD1 (6 bases). Germline loops: CDR1 MNHEY, CDR2 SMNVEV (reference sequence). V was clipped by 3 bases and J by 2 bases, with 11 bases between them. The CDR3 consists of 14 residues. The CDR3 DNA reads TGTGCCAGCAGTTTTTCAGGGGCCACCTACGAGCAGTACTTC. Translation gives CASSFSGATYEQYF.

Worth noting for this clonotype: This clone may be a read error of a much larger clone one base away. This chain connects TRBV2 to TRBJ2-7; weak D call: TRBD2 (5 bases). Germline assignment: CDR1 SNHLY and CDR2 FYNNEI. The CDR3 covers 15 residues. V was clipped by 2 bases and J by 7 bases, with 18 bases between them. CDR3 residues: CASSESELVGEEQYF. DNA of the CDR3: TGTGCCAGCAGTGAATCAGAACTAGTGGGAGAGGAGCAGTACTTC.